This TCR beta chain was obtained from a study of T cell responses to AZD1222 COVID-19 vaccine. Study-wide points: Unmutated variant regions reportedly attract nearly half of all spike-specific TCRs. With two AZD1222 doses given, Spike-specific TCR breadth and depth both rose.

In germline, CDR1 is MDHEN, CDR2 SYDVKM. The CDR3 runs 15 residues. The V end was cut by 6 bases, the J end by 3 bases, with 17 bases between. Libraries were prepared by immunoSEQ multiplex PCR; TCRdb keeps only in-frame clonotypes and omits some of them. Counted here are tens of thousands of clones, approximately 92% occurring once; the ten biggest clones make up 9.3%. Worth noting for this clone: Its cognate antigen is unknown.

The receptor was derived from an adult who received the AZD1222 COVID-19 vaccine. The source was peripheral blood, collected 28 days after the second AZD1222 dose. V is TRBV28 and J is TRBJ1-1; D is possibly TRBD1 (6 bases). The chain's CDR3 is CASRPGGRWDTEAFF. In nucleotides, the CDR3 is TGTGCCAGCAGACCGGGGGGCAGGTGGGACACTGAAGCTTTCTTT.